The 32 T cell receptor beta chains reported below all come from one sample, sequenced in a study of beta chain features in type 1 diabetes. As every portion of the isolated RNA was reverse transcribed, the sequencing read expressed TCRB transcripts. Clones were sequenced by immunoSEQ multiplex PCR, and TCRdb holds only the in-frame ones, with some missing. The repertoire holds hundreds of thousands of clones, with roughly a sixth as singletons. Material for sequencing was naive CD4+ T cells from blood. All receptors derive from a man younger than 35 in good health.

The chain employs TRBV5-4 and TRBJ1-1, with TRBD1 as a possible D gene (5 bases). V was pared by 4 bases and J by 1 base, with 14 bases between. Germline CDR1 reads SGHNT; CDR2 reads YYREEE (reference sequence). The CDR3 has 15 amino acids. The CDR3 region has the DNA TGTGCCAGCAGCCCGATGACTGGGGGGAACACTGAAGCTTTCTTT. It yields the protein CASSPMTGGNTEAFF.

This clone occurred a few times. The CDR3 DNA is TGTGCCAGCAGGCTGACTAGCGGGAGATACATTCAGTACTTC. Translation gives CASRLTSGRYIQYF. The V call is TRBV2, the J call TRBJ2-4; 12 positions agree with TRBD2. V shed 6 bases and J 8 bases; nucleotides not matched to a gene: 5. CDR3 size: 14 residues. Germline CDR1 is SNHLY and CDR2 is FYNNEI.

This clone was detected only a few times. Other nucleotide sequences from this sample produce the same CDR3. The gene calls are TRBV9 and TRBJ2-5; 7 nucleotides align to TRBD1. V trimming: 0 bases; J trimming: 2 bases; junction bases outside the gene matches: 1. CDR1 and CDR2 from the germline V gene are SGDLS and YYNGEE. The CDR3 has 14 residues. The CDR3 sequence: CASSVGTGQETQYF. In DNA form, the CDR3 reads TGTGCCAGCAGCGTAGGGACAGGTCAAGAGACCCAGTACTTC. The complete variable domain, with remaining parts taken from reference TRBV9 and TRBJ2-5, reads DSGVTQTPKHLITATGQRVTLRCSPRSGDLSVYWYQQSLDQGLQFLIQYYNGEERAKGNILERFSAQQFPDLHSELNLSSLELGDSALYFCASSVGTGQETQYFGPGTRLLVL.

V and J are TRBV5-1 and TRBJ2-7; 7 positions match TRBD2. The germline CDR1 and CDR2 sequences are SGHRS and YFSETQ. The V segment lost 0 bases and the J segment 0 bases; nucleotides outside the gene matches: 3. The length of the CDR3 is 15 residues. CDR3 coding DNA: TGCGCCAGCAGCTTGGCCACTAGCGACTCCTACGAGCAGTACTTC. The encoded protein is CASSLATSDSYEQYF. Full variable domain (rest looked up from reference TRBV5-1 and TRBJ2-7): KAGVTQTPRYLIKTRGQQVTLSCSPISGHRSVSWYQQTPGQGLQFLFEYFSETQRNKGNFPGRFSGRQFSNSRSEMNVSTLELGDSALYLCASSLATSDSYEQYFGPGTRLTVT.

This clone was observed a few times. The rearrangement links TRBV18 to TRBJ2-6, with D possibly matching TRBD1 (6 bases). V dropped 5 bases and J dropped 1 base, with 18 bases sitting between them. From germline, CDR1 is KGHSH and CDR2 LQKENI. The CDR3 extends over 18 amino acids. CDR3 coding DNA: TGTGCCAGCTCAACCATACAGGGATCGGTATCTGGGGCCAACGTCCTGACTTTC. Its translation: CASSTIQGSVSGANVLTF.

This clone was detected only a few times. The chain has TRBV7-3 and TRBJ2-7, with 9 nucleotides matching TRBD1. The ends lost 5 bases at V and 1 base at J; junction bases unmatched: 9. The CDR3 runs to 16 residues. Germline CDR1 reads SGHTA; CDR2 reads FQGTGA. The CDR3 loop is CASSENAGQGSYEQYF. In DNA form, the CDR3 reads TGTGCCAGCAGCGAGAACGCGGGACAGGGATCCTACGAGCAGTACTTC. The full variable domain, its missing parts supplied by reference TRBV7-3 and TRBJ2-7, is GAGVSQTPSNKVTEKGKYVELRCDPISGHTALYWYRQSLGQGPEFLIYFQGTGAADDSGLPNDRFFAVRPEGSVSTLKIQRTERGDSAVYLCASSENAGQGSYEQYFGPGTRLTVT.

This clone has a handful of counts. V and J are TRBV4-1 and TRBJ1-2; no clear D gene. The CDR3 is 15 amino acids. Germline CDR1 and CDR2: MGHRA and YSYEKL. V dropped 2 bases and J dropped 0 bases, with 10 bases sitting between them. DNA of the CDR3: TGCGCCAGCAGCCAACACAGTAGTTCTAACTATGGCTACACCTTC. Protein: CASSQHSSSNYGYTF.

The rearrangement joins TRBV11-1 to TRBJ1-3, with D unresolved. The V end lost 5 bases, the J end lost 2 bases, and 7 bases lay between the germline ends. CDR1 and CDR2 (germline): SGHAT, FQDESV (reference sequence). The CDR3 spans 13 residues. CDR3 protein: CASSPRTGNTIYF. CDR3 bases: TGTGCCAGCAGCCCCCGGACTGGAAACACCATATATTTT.

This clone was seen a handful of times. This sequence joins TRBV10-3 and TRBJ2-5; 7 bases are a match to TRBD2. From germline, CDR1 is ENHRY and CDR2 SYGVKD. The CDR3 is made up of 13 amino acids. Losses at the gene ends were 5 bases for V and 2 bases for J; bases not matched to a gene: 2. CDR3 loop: CAISWTRQETQYF. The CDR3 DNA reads TGTGCCATCAGTTGGACTAGACAAGAGACCCAGTACTTC.

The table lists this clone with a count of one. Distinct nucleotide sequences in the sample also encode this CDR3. CDR3 loop: CASSVGGGGSYNEQFF. The DNA of the CDR3 is TGTGCCAGCAGCGTCGGGGGAGGGGGCTCCTACAATGAGCAGTTCTTC. This chain connects TRBV9 to TRBJ2-1, with D perhaps TRBD2 (7 bases). Trimming pared 2 bases from V and 0 bases from J, leaving 12 bases between. Germline-derived CDR1 and CDR2 are SGDLS and YYNGEE. There are 16 residues in the CDR3.

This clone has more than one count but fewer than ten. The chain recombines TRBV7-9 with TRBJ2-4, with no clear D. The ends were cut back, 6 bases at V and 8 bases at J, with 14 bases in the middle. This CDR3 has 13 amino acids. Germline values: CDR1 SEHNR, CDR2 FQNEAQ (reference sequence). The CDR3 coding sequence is TGTGCCAGCAGTATTCGTAATGGGGACATTCAGTACTTC. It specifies CASSIRNGDIQYF.

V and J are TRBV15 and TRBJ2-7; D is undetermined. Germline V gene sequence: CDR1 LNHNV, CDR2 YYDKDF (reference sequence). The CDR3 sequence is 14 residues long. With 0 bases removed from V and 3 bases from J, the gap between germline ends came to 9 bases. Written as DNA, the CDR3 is TGTGCCACCAGCAGAGAAGCCAGAATCTACGAGCAGTACTTC. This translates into CATSREARIYEQYF.

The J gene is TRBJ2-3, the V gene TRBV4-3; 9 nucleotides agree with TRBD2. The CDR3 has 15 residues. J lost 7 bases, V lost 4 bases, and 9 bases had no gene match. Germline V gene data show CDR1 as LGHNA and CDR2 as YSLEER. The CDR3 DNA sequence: TGCGCCAGCAGCCTAATGAGCGGGGGGCCGTATACGCAGTATTTT. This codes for CASSLMSGGPYTQYF.

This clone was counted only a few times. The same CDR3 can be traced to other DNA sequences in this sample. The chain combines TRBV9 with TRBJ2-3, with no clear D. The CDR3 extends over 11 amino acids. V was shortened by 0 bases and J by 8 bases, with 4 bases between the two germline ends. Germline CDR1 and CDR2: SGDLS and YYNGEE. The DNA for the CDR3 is TGTGCCAGCAGCGTAGAGGGTACGCAGTATTTT. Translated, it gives CASSVEGTQYF.

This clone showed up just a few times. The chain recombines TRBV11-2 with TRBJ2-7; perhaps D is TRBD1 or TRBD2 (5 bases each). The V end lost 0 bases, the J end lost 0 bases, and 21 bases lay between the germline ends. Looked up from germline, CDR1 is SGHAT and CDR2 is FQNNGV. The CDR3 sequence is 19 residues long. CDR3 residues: CASSLDFHGRAGSSYEQYF. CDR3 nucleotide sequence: TGTGCCAGCAGCTTAGACTTTCACGGTCGGGCAGGGAGCTCCTACGAGCAGTACTTC.

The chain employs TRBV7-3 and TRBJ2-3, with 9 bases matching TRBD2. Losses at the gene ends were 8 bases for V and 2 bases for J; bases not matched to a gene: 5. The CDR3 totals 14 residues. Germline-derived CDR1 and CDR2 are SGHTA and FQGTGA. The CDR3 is CASGLAGPTDTQYF. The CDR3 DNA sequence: TGTGCCAGCGGGCTAGCGGGGCCCACAGATACGCAGTATTTT.

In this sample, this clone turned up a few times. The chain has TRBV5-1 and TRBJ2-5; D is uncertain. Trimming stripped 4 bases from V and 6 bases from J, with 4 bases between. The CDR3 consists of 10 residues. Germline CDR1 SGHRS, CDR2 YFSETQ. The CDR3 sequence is CASSGKTQYF. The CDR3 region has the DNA TGCGCCAGCAGCGGAAAGACCCAGTACTTC.

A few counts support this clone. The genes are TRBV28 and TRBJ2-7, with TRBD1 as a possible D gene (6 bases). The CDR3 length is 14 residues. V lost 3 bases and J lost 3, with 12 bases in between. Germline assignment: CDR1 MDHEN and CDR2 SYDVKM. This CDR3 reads CASSFPGQNYEQYF. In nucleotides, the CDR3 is TGTGCCAGCAGTTTCCCAGGACAGAACTACGAGCAGTACTTC.

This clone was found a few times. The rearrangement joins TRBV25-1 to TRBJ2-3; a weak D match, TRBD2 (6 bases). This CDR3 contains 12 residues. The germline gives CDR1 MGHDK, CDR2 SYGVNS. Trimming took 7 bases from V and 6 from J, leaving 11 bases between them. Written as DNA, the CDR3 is TGTGCCAGCAAAGGAGGGGTTGATACGCAGTATTTT. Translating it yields CASKGGVDTQYF.

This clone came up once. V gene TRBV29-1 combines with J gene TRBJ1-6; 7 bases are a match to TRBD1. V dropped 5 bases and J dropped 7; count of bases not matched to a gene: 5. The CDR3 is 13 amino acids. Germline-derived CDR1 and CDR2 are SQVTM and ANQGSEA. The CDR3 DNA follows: TGCAGCGTTAGACAGGGTGTAAATTCACCCCTCCACTTT. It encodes CSVRQGVNSPLHF.

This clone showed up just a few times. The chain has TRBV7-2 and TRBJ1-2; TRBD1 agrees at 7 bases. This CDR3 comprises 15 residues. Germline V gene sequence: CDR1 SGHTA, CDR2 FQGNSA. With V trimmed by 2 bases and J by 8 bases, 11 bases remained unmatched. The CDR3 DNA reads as TGTGCCAGCAGCTTACATCATCAGGGGGAAGGGGGCTACACCTTC. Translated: CASSLHHQGEGGYTF.

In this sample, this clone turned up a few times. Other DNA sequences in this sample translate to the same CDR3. CDR3 sequence: CASSVQENYGYTF. The CDR3 DNA reads as TGTGCCAGCAGCGTCCAGGAGAACTATGGCTACACCTTC. The chain is built from TRBV9 and TRBJ1-2; no clear D gene. Germline CDR1 and CDR2: SGDLS and YYNGEE. V shed 2 bases and J shed 2 bases, with 7 bases lying between them. The CDR3 spans 13 residues.

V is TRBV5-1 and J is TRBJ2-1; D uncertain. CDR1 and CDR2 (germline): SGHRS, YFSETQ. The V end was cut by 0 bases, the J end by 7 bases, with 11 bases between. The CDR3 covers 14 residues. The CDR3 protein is CASSLVTAKNEQFF. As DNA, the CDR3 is TGCGCCAGCAGCTTGGTGACGGCGAAGAATGAGCAGTTCTTC.

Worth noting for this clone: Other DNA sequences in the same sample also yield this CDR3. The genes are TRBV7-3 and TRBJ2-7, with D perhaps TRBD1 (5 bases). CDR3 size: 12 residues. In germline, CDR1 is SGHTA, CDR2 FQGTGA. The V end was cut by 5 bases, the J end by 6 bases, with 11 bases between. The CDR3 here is CASSPRGSEQYF. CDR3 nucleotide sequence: TGTGCCAGCAGCCCAAGGGGTAGCGAGCAGTACTTC. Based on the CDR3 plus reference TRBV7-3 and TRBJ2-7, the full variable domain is GAGVSQTPSNKVTEKGKYVELRCDPISGHTALYWYRQSLGQGPEFLIYFQGTGAADDSGLPNDRFFAVRPEGSVSTLKIQRTERGDSAVYLCASSPRGSEQYFGPGTRLTVT.

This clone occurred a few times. The DNA for the CDR3 is TGTGCCAGCAGCTTAAACCTGCGTTCCACAGATACGCAGTATTTT. Translating gives CASSLNLRSTDTQYF. This sequence joins TRBV11-2 and TRBJ2-3; no clear D gene. CDR3 size: 15 residues. V was shortened by 2 bases and J by 2 bases, with 11 bases between the two germline ends. The germline CDR1 and CDR2 sequences are SGHAT and FQNNGV.

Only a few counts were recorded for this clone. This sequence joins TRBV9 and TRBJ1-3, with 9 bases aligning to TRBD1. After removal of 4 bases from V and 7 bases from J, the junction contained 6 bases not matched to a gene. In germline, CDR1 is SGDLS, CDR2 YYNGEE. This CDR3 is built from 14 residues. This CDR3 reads CASSPGTGRNTIYF. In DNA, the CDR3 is TGTGCCAGCAGCCCGGGGACAGGGCGGAACACCATATATTTT.

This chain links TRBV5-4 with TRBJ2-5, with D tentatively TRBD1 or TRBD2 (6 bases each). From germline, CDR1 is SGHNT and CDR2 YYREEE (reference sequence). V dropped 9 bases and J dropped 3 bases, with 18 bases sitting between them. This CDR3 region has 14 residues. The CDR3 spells CATQIPGAEETQYF. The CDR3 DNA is TGTGCCACCCAGATCCCGGGGGCGGAAGAGACCCAGTACTTC.

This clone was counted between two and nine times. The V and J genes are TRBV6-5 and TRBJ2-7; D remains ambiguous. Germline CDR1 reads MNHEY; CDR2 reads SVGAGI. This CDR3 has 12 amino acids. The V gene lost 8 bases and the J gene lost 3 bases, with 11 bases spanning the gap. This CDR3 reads CASPSVDYEQYF. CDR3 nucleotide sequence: TGTGCCAGCCCTTCCGTAGACTACGAGCAGTACTTC.

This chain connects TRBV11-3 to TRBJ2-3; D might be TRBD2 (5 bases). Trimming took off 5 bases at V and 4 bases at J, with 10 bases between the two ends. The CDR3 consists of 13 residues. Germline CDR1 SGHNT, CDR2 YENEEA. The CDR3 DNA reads TGTGCCAGCAGCGGGAGTCTTCCAGATACGCAGTATTTT. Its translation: CASSGSLPDTQYF.

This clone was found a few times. DNA of the CDR3: TGTGCCTGGGTCCGGGACCAGAATTCACCCCTCCACTTT. Its translation is CAWVRDQNSPLHF. The genes are TRBV30 and TRBJ1-6, with D possibly being TRBD1 (5 bases). The CDR3 extends over 13 amino acids. The germline gives CDR1 GTSNPN, CDR2 SVGIG (reference sequence). Trimming shortened V by 5 bases and J by 7 bases, and 12 bases separated the two germline ends.

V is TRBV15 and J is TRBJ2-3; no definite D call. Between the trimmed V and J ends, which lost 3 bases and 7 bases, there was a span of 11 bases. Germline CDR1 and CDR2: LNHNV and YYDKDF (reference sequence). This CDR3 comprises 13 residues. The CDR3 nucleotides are TGTGCCACCAGCAGCGAGAGCGCGAATACGCAGTATTTT. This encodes CATSSESANTQYF.

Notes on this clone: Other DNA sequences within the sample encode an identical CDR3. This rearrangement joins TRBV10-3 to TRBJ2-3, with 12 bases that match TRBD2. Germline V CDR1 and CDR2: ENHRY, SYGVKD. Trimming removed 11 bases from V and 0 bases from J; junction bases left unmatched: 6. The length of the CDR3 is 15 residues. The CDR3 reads CAATSGSLSTDTQYF. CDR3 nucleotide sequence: TGTGCCGCGACTAGCGGGAGTCTTAGCACAGATACGCAGTATTTT.